The 14 T cell receptor beta chains presented below share a single source sample, sequenced in a study of early T cells in non-severe SARS-CoV-2 infection. Via MiXCR, TCRdb re-called the 5' RACE reads, giving one row per CDR3 protein. The table records more than 90,000 distinct CDR3 sequences, 9.5% to 12% of them present only once. The source material was whole blood. The origin of the receptors is an adult who was a healthcare worker with PCR-confirmed SARS-CoV-2 infection or an uninfected control (not recorded which).

This clonotype was observed a handful of times. This chain uses TRBV18 with TRBJ2-7, with TRBD2 matching 7 bases. The CDR3 totals 14 residues. V dropped 3 bases and J dropped 3; count of bases not matched to a gene: 5. From germline, CDR1 is KGHSH and CDR2 LQKENI. CDR3 residues: CASSPDGGYYEQYF. The CDR3 DNA reads TGTGCCAGCTCACCGGACGGGGGGTACTACGAGCAGTACTTC.

This clonotype was found a few times. This rearrangement joins TRBV19 to TRBJ2-5; 11 bases are shared with TRBD1. Losses at the gene ends were 8 bases for V and 5 bases for J; bases not matched to a gene: 4. This CDR3 comprises 13 residues. Germline V gives CDR1 LNHDA, CDR2 SQIVND (reference sequence). The CDR3 protein is CASSDRGPETQYF. Here the CDR3 DNA reads TGTGCCAGTTCGGACAGGGGGCCGGAGACCCAGTACTTC. Full variable domain (missing parts from reference TRBV19 and TRBJ2-5): DGGITQSPKYLFRKEGQNVTLSCEQNLNHDAMYWYRQDPGQGLRLIYYSQIVNDFQKGDIAEGYSVSREKKESFPLTVTSAQKNPTAFYLCASSDRGPETQYFGPGTRLLVL.

The V and J genes are TRBV20-1 and TRBJ2-3; D ambiguous. CDR1 is DFQATT and CDR2 is SNEGSKA in the germline V gene (reference sequence). V was shortened by 1 base and J by 2 bases, with 10 bases between the two germline ends. The CDR3 is made up of 14 amino acids. The CDR3 sequence is CSARGLQTTDTQYF. CDR3 nucleotides: TGCAGTGCTAGAGGGCTACAAACCACAGATACGCAGTATTTT.

The gene calls are TRBV7-2 and TRBJ2-3, with D unclear. CDR3 length equals 12 residues. The V end lost 3 bases, the J end lost 6 bases, and 7 bases lay between the germline ends. CDR1 SGHTA and CDR2 FQGNSA come from the germline V gene. The CDR3 bases are TGTGCCAGCAGCTTCAGCCCGGATACGCAGTATTTT. Protein sequence: CASSFSPDTQYF.

This clonotype was found many times. The chain carries TRBV28 and TRBJ2-3; 8 nucleotides align to TRBD1. The germline CDR1 and CDR2 sequences are MDHEN and SYDVKM. CDR3 length: 15 amino acids. Unmatched junction bases numbered 4, after V lost 2 bases and J lost 3 bases. CDR3: CASSLVRGQTDTQYF. CDR3 nucleotide sequence: TGTGCCAGCAGTTTAGTCAGGGGGCAAACAGATACGCAGTATTTT.

This clonotype was recorded many times. This chain links TRBV4-1 with TRBJ1-4; the D gene is possibly TRBD1 (6 bases). This CDR3 spans 15 amino acids. Trimming took off 4 bases at V and 7 bases at J, with 16 bases between the two ends. Germline assignment: CDR1 MGHRA and CDR2 YSYEKL. CDR3 amino acids: CASSPTGRRGEKLFF. CDR3 DNA: TGCGCCAGCAGCCCCACAGGGCGGAGGGGTGAAAAACTGTTTTTT.

This clonotype was observed a handful of times. J is TRBJ2-7 and V is TRBV6-5; possibly TRBD1 for D (6 bases). V lost 6 bases and J 1 base, leaving 13 bases between the germline ends. Germline V gene sequence: CDR1 MNHEY, CDR2 SVGAGI. This CDR3 has 14 residues. CDR3 in DNA: TGTGCCAGCAGCCAGGGGCCCCTGTCCTACGAGCAGTACTTC. As protein: CASSQGPLSYEQYF.

Only a few counts were recorded for this clonotype. J is TRBJ2-7 and V is TRBV11-1; the match to TRBD1 covers 10 bases. CDR1 and CDR2 (germline): SGHAT, FQDESV (reference sequence). The trim removed 4 bases at V and 7 bases at J, leaving 7 bases unmatched. There are 14 residues in the CDR3. CDR3 nucleotides: TGTGCCAGCAGCTCCCGGGACAGGGGTGGTGAGCAGTACTTC. Residues: CASSSRDRGGEQYF.

This clonotype came up many times. J is TRBJ1-2 and V is TRBV6-6, with TRBD1 matching over 8 bases. There are 13 residues in the CDR3. Per germline, CDR1 MNHNY and CDR2 SVGAGI (reference sequence). Trimming at V came to 6 bases and at J to 6 bases, leaving 6 bases not matched to a gene. The CDR3 here is CASRPRQGNGYTF. CDR3 in DNA: TGTGCCAGCAGGCCCAGACAGGGGAATGGCTACACCTTC.

The sample holds a few counts of this clonotype. The chain couples TRBV5-1 to TRBJ2-3, with D tentatively TRBD1 (6 bases). With 4 bases removed from V and 0 bases from J, the gap between germline ends came to 18 bases. The CDR3 loop spans 17 amino acids. Germline V gene lookup returns CDR1 SGHRS and CDR2 YFSETQ. CDR3 sequence (DNA): TGCGCCAGCAGCCTGGGATGGGGGCCTACTAGCACAGATACGCAGTATTTT. Protein product: CASSLGWGPTSTDTQYF.

J is TRBJ2-7 and V is TRBV19; D is undetermined. The germline V and J ends were trimmed by 3 bases and 2 bases, with 11 bases remaining between them. The CDR3 is 14 residues long. Per germline, CDR1 LNHDA and CDR2 SQIVND (reference sequence). The CDR3 DNA reads as TGTGCCAGTAGTATTGGTAACGGCCCCTACGAGCAGTACTTC. It encodes CASSIGNGPYEQYF.

This clonotype was seen ten or more times. V usage is TRBV18 and J usage is TRBJ1-2; D possibly corresponds to TRBD1 (6 bases). CDR1 and CDR2 (germline): KGHSH, LQKENI. The CDR3 spans 15 residues. V lost 3 bases, J lost 8 bases, and 19 bases lay in between. The DNA of the CDR3 is TGTGCCAGCTCACCGCCTATGGGGGCCTTCGGAGGCTACACCTTC. Translating it yields CASSPPMGAFGGYTF.

This clonotype has more than one count but fewer than ten. The V gene is TRBV7-2, the J gene TRBJ2-3; no clear D gene. The germline CDR1 and CDR2 sequences are SGHTA and FQGNSA. This CDR3 region has 13 residues. With 6 bases removed from V and 2 bases from J, the gap between germline ends came to 9 bases. CDR3 DNA sequence: TGTGCCAGCAGTTCCGGCTTCACAGATACGCAGTATTTT. Amino acid sequence: CASSSGFTDTQYF.

Many counts were recorded for this clonotype. This chain links TRBV20-1 with TRBJ2-3; tentative D call: TRBD2 (6 bases). The CDR3 is 15 amino acids. The ends were cut back, 0 bases at V and 0 bases at J, with 10 bases in the middle. Germline V CDR1 and CDR2: DFQATT, SNEGSKA (reference sequence). CDR3 loop: CSARDSGRSTDTQYF. CDR3 nucleotide sequence: TGCAGTGCTAGAGATAGCGGAAGGAGCACAGATACGCAGTATTTT.